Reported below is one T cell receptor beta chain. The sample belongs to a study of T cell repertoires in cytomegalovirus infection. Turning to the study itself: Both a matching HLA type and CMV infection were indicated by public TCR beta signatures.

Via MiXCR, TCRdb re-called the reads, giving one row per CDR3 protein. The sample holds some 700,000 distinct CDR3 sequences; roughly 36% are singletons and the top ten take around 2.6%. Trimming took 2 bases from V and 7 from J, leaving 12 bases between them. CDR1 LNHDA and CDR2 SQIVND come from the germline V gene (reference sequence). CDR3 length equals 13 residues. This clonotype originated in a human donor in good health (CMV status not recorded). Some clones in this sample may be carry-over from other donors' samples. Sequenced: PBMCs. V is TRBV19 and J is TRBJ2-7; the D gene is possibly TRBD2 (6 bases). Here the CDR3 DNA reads TGTGCCAGTAGTATACAGGACGCGGGAGAGCAGTACTTC. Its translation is CASSIQDAGEQYF.